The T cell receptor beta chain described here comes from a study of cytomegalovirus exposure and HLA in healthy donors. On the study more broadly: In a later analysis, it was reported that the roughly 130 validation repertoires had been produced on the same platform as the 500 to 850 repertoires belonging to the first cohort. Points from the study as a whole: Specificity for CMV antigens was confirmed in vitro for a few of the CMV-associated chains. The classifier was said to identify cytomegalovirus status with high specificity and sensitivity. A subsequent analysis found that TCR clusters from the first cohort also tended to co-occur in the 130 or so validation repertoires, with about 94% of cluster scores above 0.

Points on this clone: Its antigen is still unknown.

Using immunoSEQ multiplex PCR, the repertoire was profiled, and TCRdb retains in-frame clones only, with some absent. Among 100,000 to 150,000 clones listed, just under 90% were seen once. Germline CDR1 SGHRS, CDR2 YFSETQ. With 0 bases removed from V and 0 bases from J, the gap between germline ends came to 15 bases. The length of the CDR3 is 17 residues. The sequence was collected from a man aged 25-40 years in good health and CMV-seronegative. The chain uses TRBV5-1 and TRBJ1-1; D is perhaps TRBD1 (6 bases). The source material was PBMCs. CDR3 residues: CASSLAGAQGMNTEAFF. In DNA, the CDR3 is TGCGCCAGCAGCTTGGCTGGGGCGCAGGGGATGAACACTGAAGCTTTCTTT.